The 18 T cell receptor beta chains presented below share a single source sample, sequenced in a study of human T cells and chemical hapten exposure. TCRdb analysed the RACE reads with MiXCR anew, one entry per CDR3 protein. Of approximately 340,000 distinct CDR3 sequences in the sample, about 7% were seen once. The time point is: patch test 1, 2 weeks after DPC sensitization. The sample's treatment: therapeutic diphenylcyclopropenone sensitization with weekly scalp DPC. Sequenced here: whole blood, sampled in connection with sensitization to the hapten diphenylcyclopropenone (DPC). All receptors come from a young woman with alopecia areata. Some clones in this sample may be carry-over from other donors' samples.

This clonotype was seen a few times. The CDR3 loop is CASSIDPQPQHF. For the CDR3, the DNA is TGTGCCAGTAGTATAGACCCTCAGCCCCAGCATTTT. The chain links TRBV19 to TRBJ1-5; no definite D call. The CDR3 runs to 12 residues. The germline CDR1 and CDR2 sequences are LNHDA and SQIVND (reference sequence). The V and J ends lost 0 bases and 6 bases respectively, with 3 bases between them.

This clonotype has ten or more counts. The chain recombines TRBV10-3 with TRBJ2-3, with TRBD1 as a possible D gene (5 bases). The CDR3 is 15 amino acids. Trimming took off 2 bases at V and 0 bases at J, with 9 bases between the two ends. Germline CDR1 ENHRY, CDR2 SYGVKD. Written as DNA, the CDR3 is TGTGCCATCAGTGAGGGGGCGCCTAGCACAGATACGCAGTATTTT. It encodes CAISEGAPSTDTQYF.

This clonotype was counted between two and nine times. The V call is TRBV10-3, the J call TRBJ1-1; D is possibly TRBD1 (5 bases). V lost 5 bases, J lost 3 bases, and 13 bases lay in between. CDR1 is ENHRY, CDR2 SYGVKD, per germline. This CDR3 comprises 14 residues. CDR3 amino acids: CAISLTGADTEAFF. CDR3 bases: TGTGCCATCAGTCTAACAGGTGCGGACACTGAAGCTTTCTTT.

This chain links TRBV27 with TRBJ1-1; D is possibly TRBD1 (5 bases). The germline CDR1 and CDR2 sequences are MNHEY and SMNVEV (reference sequence). V was cut by 5 bases and J by 4 bases, with 11 bases left in between. The CDR3 covers 13 residues. The CDR3 loop is CASSQGTRTEAFF. For the CDR3, the DNA is TGTGCCAGCAGTCAGGGTACCCGCACTGAAGCTTTCTTT.

This chain connects TRBV25-1 to TRBJ1-3; no firm D call. The CDR3 totals 16 residues. V was clipped by 3 bases and J by 4 bases, with 16 bases between them. Germline V gene sequence: CDR1 MGHDK, CDR2 SYGVNS. This chain's CDR3 is CASSEGGLLSGNTIYF. Written as DNA, the CDR3 is TGTGCCAGCAGTGAGGGCGGGCTTCTATCCGGAAACACCATATATTTT.

The V and J genes are TRBV2 and TRBJ1-2; D is unresolved. The CDR3 loop spans 14 amino acids. Trimming pared 10 bases from V and 8 bases from J, leaving 23 bases between. Germline V CDR1 and CDR2: SNHLY, FYNNEI. This CDR3 reads CATSHGSPQRGYTF. CDR3 in DNA: TGTGCCACCTCGCACGGTAGCCCCCAGAGAGGCTACACCTTC.

This sequence joins TRBV7-9 and TRBJ2-7; D is perhaps TRBD1 or TRBD2 (5 bases each). V dropped 4 bases and J dropped 5 bases, with 21 bases sitting between them. The germline V gene encodes CDR1 SEHNR and CDR2 FQNEAQ (reference sequence). The CDR3 consists of 16 residues. CDR3 residues: CASSSRGPAIPHEQYF. The CDR3, as DNA: TGTGCCAGCAGCTCGAGGGGACCGGCTATCCCTCACGAGCAGTACTTC. The full variable domain, rest sourced from reference TRBV7-9 and TRBJ2-7, is DTGVSQNPRHKITKRGQNVTFRCDPISEHNRLYWYRQTLGQGPEFLTYFQNEAQLEKSRLLSDRFSAERPKGSFSTLEIQRTEQGDSAMYLCASSSRGPAIPHEQYFGPGTRLTVT.

There are many counts of this clonotype. V is TRBV6-6 and J is TRBJ2-3, with D possibly being TRBD2 (5 bases). There are 14 residues in the CDR3. Germline assignment: CDR1 MNHNY and CDR2 SVGAGI (reference sequence). Trimming took off 2 bases at V and 3 bases at J, with 9 bases between the two ends. The CDR3 loop is CASSYRGETDTQYF. The CDR3 DNA reads as TGTGCCAGCAGTTACCGGGGAGAGACAGATACGCAGTATTTT.

Ten or more counts support this clonotype. CDR3 coding DNA: TGTGCCAGCAGCGCCTTTAGCATCGGCACAGATACGCAGTATTTT. It yields the protein CASSAFSIGTDTQYF. The genes are TRBV7-9 and TRBJ2-3; D is uncertain. This CDR3 region has 15 residues. V was cut by 5 bases and J by 1 base, with 13 bases left in between. Per the germline V gene, CDR1 is SEHNR and CDR2 is FQNEAQ (reference sequence).

Many counts were recorded for this clonotype. The V and J genes are TRBV6-4 and TRBJ2-3; the D is unclear. The V and J ends lost 6 bases and 0 bases respectively, with 13 bases between them. This CDR3 is built from 15 residues. The germline V gene encodes CDR1 MRHNA and CDR2 SNTAGT. CDR3 sequence reads: CASSAAPESTDTQYF. The CDR3 bases are TGTGCCAGCAGCGCTGCTCCCGAAAGCACAGATACGCAGTATTTT.

This clonotype was recorded a few times. The chain couples TRBV7-2 to TRBJ2-3; 10 bases line up with TRBD2. Germline trimming cut 5 bases from V and 6 bases from J; bases unmatched to any gene: 8. The CDR3 runs to 15 residues. Germline CDR1 is SGHTA and CDR2 is FQGNSA. The CDR3 region is CASSPFIAGGDTQYF. The CDR3 DNA follows: TGTGCCAGCAGCCCATTTATAGCGGGGGGCGATACGCAGTATTTT.

This clonotype has a handful of counts. V is TRBV4-2 and J is TRBJ2-1; 8 bases line up with TRBD2. This CDR3 comprises 15 residues. Germline V gives CDR1 LGHNA, CDR2 YNFKEQ. Trimming removed 4 bases from V and 9 bases from J; junction bases left unmatched: 11. Here the CDR3 reads CASSPLTGGVTEQFF. DNA for the CDR3: TGTGCCAGCAGCCCCTTAACGGGGGGGGTTACTGAGCAGTTCTTC.

This chain uses TRBV7-9 with TRBJ1-6; D is ambiguous. The ends were cut back, 0 bases at V and 2 bases at J, with 17 bases in the middle. This CDR3 has 19 residues. The germline CDR1 and CDR2 sequences are SEHNR and FQNEAQ (reference sequence). DNA of the CDR3: TGTGCCAGCAGCTTAGCGAGTGCCATCCCAAAGGCCTATAATTCACCCCTCCACTTT. Translation gives CASSLASAIPKAYNSPLHF.

The gene calls are TRBV5-1 and TRBJ1-3, with D possibly matching TRBD1 (6 bases). This CDR3 comprises 14 residues. V was trimmed by 5 bases and J by 0 bases, leaving 9 bases between them. The germline V gene has CDR1 SGHRS and CDR2 YFSETQ. The CDR3 DNA sequence: TGCGCCAGCAGACAGGACAGCTCTGGAAACACCATATATTTT. Its translation is CASRQDSSGNTIYF.

This clonotype was detected only a few times. The V gene is TRBV4-3, the J gene TRBJ2-1, with 8 nucleotides matching TRBD1. Trimming removed 3 bases from V and 0 bases from J; junction bases left unmatched: 4. There are 16 residues in the CDR3. CDR1 and CDR2 (germline): LGHNA, YSLEER. The CDR3 is CASSQDRASSYNEQFF. The CDR3 DNA is TGCGCCAGCAGCCAGGACAGGGCAAGCTCCTACAATGAGCAGTTCTTC.

With regard to this clonotype: Just one base apart from a much larger clone, this may be a read error. The genes are TRBV6-5 and TRBJ2-5; weak D call: TRBD2 (5 bases). This CDR3 is 13 amino acids long. Germline CDR1 and CDR2: MNHEY and SVGAGI. This CDR3 reads CASSRTDWENQYF. The CDR3 DNA is TGTGCCAGCAGCCGCACGGATTGGGAGAACCAGTACTTC.

At least ten counts were recorded for this clonotype. This chain uses TRBV12-5 with TRBJ1-6; 7 bases agree with TRBD1. The CDR3 spans 15 residues. V shed 7 bases, J shed 6 bases, and the junction held 9 bases outside the gene matches. Germline CDR1 LGHNT, CDR2 FRNRAP. CDR3 coding DNA: TGTGCTAGTGCCACGACAGGGAGGATTAATTCACCCCTCCACTTT. Protein product: CASATTGRINSPLHF.

This clonotype was observed many times. The J gene is TRBJ2-1, the V gene TRBV12-5, with 8 bases matching TRBD2. V dropped 7 bases and J dropped 5; count of bases not matched to a gene: 7. CDR1 is LGHNT, CDR2 FRNRAP, per germline. The CDR3 length is 14 residues. CDR3: CASAQQAGDNEQFF. The CDR3 nucleotides are TGTGCTAGTGCCCAACAAGCGGGGGACAATGAGCAGTTCTTC.